Listed below are T cell receptor beta chains from one sample, sequenced in a study of blood T cell repertoires in COVID-19. The table came from immunoSEQ multiplex PCR; TCRdb's copy has only in-frame clones and leaves some out. The sample comprises 180,000 or so clones, 89% of which are singletons, and 2% to 2.5% rests with the top ten. Material for sequencing was PBMCs or T cells enriched from blood (not recorded which). Every receptor here comes from a woman aged 40-49 years with acute COVID-19. The CDR3 runs from the conserved cysteine through the conserved F or W. The D gene is left open where the match is weak. The size entry is marked missing in some rows and otherwise reads once, few, many or a size class.

j_call: TRBJ2-7; d_call: TRBD1; clone_size: .; v_call: TRBV5-1; cdr3_aa: CASSSGTGSEQYF; cdr3_nt: TGCGCCAGCAGCTCCGGGACAGGGTCCGAGCAGTACTTC
j_call: TRBJ2-3; d_call: TRBD2; clone_size: .; v_call: TRBV19; cdr3_aa: CASSYGRGGGRSTDTQYF; cdr3_nt: TGTGCCAGTAGTTACGGGAGGGGCGGCGGGAGGTCCACAGATACGCAGTATTTT
j_call: TRBJ2-3; d_call: TRBD2; clone_size: .; v_call: TRBV5-1; cdr3_aa: CASSLEAGWSTDTQYF; cdr3_nt: TGCGCCAGCAGCTTGGAAGCGGGGTGGAGCACAGATACGCAGTATTTT
j_call: TRBJ1-1; d_call: .; clone_size: .; v_call: TRBV5-8; cdr3_aa: CASSLQGKGDTEAFF; cdr3_nt: TGTGCCAGCAGCTTGCAGGGGAAGGGCGACACTGAAGCTTTCTTT
j_call: TRBJ2-7; d_call: TRBD1; clone_size: few; v_call: TRBV4-1; cdr3_aa: CASSQAGQAYEQYF; cdr3_nt: TGCGCCAGCAGCCAGGCGGGACAGGCCTACGAGCAGTACTTC
j_call: TRBJ1-5; d_call: .; clone_size: .; v_call: TRBV5-4; cdr3_aa: CASSFGSGPEDNQPQHF; cdr3_nt: TGTGCCAGCAGCTTTGGTTCAGGCCCTGAAGACAATCAGCCCCAGCATTTT
j_call: TRBJ2-7; d_call: .; clone_size: .; v_call: TRBV3-1/TRBV3-2; cdr3_aa: CASSQGMVGGSVEQYF; cdr3_nt: TGTGCCAGCAGCCAGGGCATGGTAGGTGGGTCTGTCGAGCAGTACTTC
j_call: TRBJ2-7; d_call: .; clone_size: .; v_call: TRBV7-8; cdr3_aa: CASSLAGRDEQYF; cdr3_nt: TGTGCCAGCAGCTTAGCAGGGAGAGACGAGCAGTACTTC
j_call: TRBJ2-7; d_call: TRBD2; clone_size: .; v_call: TRBV15; cdr3_aa: CATSRGTSGVYEQYF; cdr3_nt: TGTGCCACCAGCAGAGGAACTAGCGGGGTCTACGAGCAGTACTTC
j_call: TRBJ2-7; d_call: .; clone_size: .; v_call: TRBV9; cdr3_aa: CASSPGAPYEQYF; cdr3_nt: TGTGCCAGCAGTCCAGGGGCCCCCTACGAGCAGTACTTC
j_call: TRBJ1-1; d_call: .; clone_size: .; v_call: TRBV6-5; cdr3_aa: CASFGRPNTEAFF; cdr3_nt: TGTGCCAGCTTCGGCAGGCCGAACACTGAAGCTTTCTTT
j_call: TRBJ2-5; d_call: .; clone_size: .; v_call: TRBV3-1/TRBV3-2; cdr3_aa: CASSRQGPQETQYF; cdr3_nt: TGTGCCAGCAGCCGGCAGGGTCCCCAAGAGACCCAGTACTTC
j_call: TRBJ1-1; d_call: .; clone_size: .; v_call: TRBV28; cdr3_aa: CASSPLYQVHTEAFF; cdr3_nt: TGTGCCAGCAGTCCCCTTTACCAGGTCCACACTGAAGCTTTCTTT